These T cell receptor beta chains were read from a single sample in a study of vaccination and CD4 T cells after COVID-19. Their antigens remain unidentified. TCRdb analysed the PCR reads with MiXCR anew, one entry per CDR3 protein. The table records approximately 2,500 distinct CDR3 sequences, nearly 35% of them present only once. Sequenced: CD4+ T cells from blood, cultured in vitro. The receptors shown here come from a human donor who had recovered from COVID-19. Each CDR3 is given without its conserved first and last residue.

CDR3aa	v_gene	len
ASSPYRDLQETQY	TRBV27	13
AWDQSWGQGSSGELF	TRBV30	15
ASQGQGNSSLH	TRBV27	11
SADGQGNDYT	TRBV20-1	10
ATSRDGLAGGLNNEQF	TRBV15	16
ASSLSRGLGSYNSPLH	TRBV28	16
ASSLTGGYGYT	TRBV6-5	11
ASTPGGGAETQY	TRBV7-6	12
ASSPPPNWGQGKDGYT	TRBV7-3	16
ASSLAHSGNTIY	TRBV7-6	12
SALGRVNTEAF	TRBV20-1	11